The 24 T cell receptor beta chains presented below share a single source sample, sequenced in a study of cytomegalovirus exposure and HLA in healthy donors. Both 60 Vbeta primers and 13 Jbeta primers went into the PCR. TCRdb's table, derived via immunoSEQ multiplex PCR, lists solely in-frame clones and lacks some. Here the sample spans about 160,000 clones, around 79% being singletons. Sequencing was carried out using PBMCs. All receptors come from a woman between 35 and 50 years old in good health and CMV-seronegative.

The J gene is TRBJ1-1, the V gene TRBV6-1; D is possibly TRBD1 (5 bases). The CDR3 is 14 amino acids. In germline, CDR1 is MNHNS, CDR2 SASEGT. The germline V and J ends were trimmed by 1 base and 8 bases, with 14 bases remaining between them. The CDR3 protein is CASSEGWQGSEAFF. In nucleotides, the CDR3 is TGTGCCAGCAGTGAAGGTTGGCAGGGCTCGGAAGCTTTCTTT.

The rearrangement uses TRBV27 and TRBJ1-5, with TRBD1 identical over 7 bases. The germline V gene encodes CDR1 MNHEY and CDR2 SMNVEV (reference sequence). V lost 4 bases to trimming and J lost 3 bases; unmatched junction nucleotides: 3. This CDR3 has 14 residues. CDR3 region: CASSSDRLNQPQHF. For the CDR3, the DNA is TGTGCCAGCAGTTCGGACAGGCTCAATCAGCCCCAGCATTTT.

This CDR3 is CASSGTGENTEAFF. CDR3 in DNA: TGTGCCAGCAGCGGGACAGGGGAAAACACTGAAGCTTTCTTT. This rearrangement joins TRBV6-5 to TRBJ1-1, with TRBD1 identical over 10 bases. The CDR3 has 14 amino acids. V was pared by 6 bases and J by 2 bases, with 3 bases of the junction left unmatched. Germline CDR1 and CDR2: MNHEY and SVGAGI.

CDR3 sequence (DNA): TGTGCCAGCAGCTGGGACAGAGGTGGGGAGCTGTTTTTT. Amino acid sequence: CASSWDRGGELFF. V and J are TRBV7-3 and TRBJ2-2, with 7 bases aligning to TRBD1. The CDR3 has 13 amino acids. The V and J ends lost 4 bases and 8 bases, in that order; junction bases with no gene match: 4. Germline lookup yields CDR1 SGHTA and CDR2 FQGTGA.

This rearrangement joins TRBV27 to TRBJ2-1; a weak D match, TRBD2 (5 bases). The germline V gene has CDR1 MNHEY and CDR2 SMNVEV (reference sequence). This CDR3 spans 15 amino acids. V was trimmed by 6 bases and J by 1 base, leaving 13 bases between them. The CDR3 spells CASSESGGSYNEQFF. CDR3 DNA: TGTGCCAGCAGCGAGAGTGGAGGATCCTACAATGAGCAGTTCTTC.

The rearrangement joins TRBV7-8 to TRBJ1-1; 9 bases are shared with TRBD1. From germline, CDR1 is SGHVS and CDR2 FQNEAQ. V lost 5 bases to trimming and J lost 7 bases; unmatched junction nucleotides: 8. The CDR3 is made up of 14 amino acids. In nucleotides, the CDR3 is TGTGCCAGCAGCAGAAACAGGGGGCCGGGTGAAGCTTTCTTT. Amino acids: CASSRNRGPGEAFF. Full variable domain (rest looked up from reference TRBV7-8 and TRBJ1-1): GAGVSQSPRYKVAKRGQDVALRCDPISGHVSLFWYQQALGQGPEFLTYFQNEAQLDKSGLPSDRFFAERPEGSVSTLKIQRTQQEDSAVYLCASSRNRGPGEAFFGQGTRLTVV.

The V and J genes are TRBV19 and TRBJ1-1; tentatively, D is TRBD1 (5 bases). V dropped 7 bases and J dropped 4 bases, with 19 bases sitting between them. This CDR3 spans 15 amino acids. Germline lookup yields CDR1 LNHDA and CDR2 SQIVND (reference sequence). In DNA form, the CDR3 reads TGTGCCAGTACGGTCCCCGCGGGGGGAGGCACTGAAGCTTTCTTT. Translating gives CASTVPAGGGTEAFF.

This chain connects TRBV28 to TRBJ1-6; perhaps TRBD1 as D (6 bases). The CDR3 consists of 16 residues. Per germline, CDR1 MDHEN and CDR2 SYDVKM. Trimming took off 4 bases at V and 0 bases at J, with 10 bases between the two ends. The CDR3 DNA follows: TGTGCCAGCAGTTATTGCAGGGGCTCCTATAATTCACCCCTCCACTTT. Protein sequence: CASSYCRGSYNSPLHF.

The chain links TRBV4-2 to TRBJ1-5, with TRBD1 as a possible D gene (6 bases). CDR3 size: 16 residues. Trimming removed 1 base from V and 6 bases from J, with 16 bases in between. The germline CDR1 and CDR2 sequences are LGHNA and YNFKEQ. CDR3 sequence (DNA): TGTGCCAGCAGCCAAGTGGTAAGGGAAGGGGGTCAGCCCCAGCATTTT. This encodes CASSQVVREGGQPQHF.

Here the CDR3 reads CASSKSQGLGYGYTF. The CDR3 nucleotides read TGTGCCAGCAGCAAATCCCAGGGCCTGGGTTATGGCTACACCTTC. The chain combines TRBV27 with TRBJ1-2; maybe TRBD1 (5 bases). V was shortened by 6 bases and J by 5 bases, with 19 bases between the two germline ends. The CDR3 contains 15 residues. Germline V gene data show CDR1 as MNHEY and CDR2 as SMNVEV (reference sequence).

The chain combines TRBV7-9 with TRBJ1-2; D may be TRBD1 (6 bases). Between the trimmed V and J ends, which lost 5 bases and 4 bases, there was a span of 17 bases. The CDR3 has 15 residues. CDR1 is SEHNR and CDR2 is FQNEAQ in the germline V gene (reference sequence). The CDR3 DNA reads TGTGCCAGCAGCAACCGCACAGGGTCTAGCTATGGCTACACCTTC. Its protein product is CASSNRTGSSYGYTF. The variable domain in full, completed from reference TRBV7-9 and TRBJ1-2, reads DTGVSQNPRHKITKRGQNVTFRCDPISEHNRLYWYRQTLGQGPEFLTYFQNEAQLEKSRLLSDRFSAERPKGSFSTLEIQRTEQGDSAMYLCASSNRTGSSYGYTFGSGTRLTVV.

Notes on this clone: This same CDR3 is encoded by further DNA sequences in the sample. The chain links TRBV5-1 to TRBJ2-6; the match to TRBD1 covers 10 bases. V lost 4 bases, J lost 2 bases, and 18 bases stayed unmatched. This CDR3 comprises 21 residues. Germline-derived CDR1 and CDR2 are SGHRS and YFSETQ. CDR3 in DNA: TGCGCCAGCAGCCCTCGGTACGTCCTGGGACAGGGGTTAACTGGGGCCAACGTCCTGACTTTC. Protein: CASSPRYVLGQGLTGANVLTF.

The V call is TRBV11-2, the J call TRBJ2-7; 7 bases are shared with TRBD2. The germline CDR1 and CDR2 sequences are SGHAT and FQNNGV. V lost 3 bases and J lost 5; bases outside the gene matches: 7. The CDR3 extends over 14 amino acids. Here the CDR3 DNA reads TGTGCCAGCAGCTTTCGACTAGCCGTACACGAGCAGTACTTC. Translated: CASSFRLAVHEQYF.

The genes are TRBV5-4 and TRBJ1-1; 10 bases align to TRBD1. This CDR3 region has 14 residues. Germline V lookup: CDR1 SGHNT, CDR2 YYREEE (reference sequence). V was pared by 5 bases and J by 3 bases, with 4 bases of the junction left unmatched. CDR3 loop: CASSRGTGDTEAFF. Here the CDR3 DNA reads TGTGCCAGCAGTCGAGGGACAGGGGACACTGAAGCTTTCTTT.

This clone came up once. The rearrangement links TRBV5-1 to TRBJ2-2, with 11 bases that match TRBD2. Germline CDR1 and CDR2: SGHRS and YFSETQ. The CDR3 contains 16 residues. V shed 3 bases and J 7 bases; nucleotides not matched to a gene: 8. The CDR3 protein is CASSSLAGGLDGELFF. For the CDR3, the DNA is TGCGCCAGCAGCTCCTTAGCGGGGGGGCTAGACGGGGAGCTGTTTTTT.

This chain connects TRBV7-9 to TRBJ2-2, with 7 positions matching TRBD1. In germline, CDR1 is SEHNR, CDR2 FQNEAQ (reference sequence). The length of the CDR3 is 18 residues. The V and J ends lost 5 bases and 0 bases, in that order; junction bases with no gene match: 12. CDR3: CASSLPVRGKSNTGELFF. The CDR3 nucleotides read TGTGCCAGCAGCCTCCCGGTCAGGGGGAAATCGAACACCGGGGAGCTGTTTTTT.

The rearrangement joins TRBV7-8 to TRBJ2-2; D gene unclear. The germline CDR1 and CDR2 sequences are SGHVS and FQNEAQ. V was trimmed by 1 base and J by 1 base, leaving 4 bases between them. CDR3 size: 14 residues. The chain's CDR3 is CASSLVQNTGELFF. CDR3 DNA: TGTGCCAGCAGCTTAGTCCAGAACACCGGGGAGCTGTTTTTT. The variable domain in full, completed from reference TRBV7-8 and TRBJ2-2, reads GAGVSQSPRYKVAKRGQDVALRCDPISGHVSLFWYQQALGQGPEFLTYFQNEAQLDKSGLPSDRFFAERPEGSVSTLKIQRTQQEDSAVYLCASSLVQNTGELFFGEGSRLTVL.

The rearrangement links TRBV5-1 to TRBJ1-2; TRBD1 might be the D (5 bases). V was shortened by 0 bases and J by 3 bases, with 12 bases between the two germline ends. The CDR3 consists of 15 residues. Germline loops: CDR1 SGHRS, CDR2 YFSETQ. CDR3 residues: CASSLGGAGDYGYTF. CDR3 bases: TGCGCCAGCAGCTTGGGTGGGGCTGGGGACTATGGCTACACCTTC. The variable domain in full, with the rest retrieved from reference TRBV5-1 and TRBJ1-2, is KAGVTQTPRYLIKTRGQQVTLSCSPISGHRSVSWYQQTPGQGLQFLFEYFSETQRNKGNFPGRFSGRQFSNSRSEMNVSTLELGDSALYLCASSLGGAGDYGYTFGSGTRLTVV.

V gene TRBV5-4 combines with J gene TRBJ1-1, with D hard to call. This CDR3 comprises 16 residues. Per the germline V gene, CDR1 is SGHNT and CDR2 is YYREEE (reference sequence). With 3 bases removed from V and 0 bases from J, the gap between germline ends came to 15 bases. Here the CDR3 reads CASSSGVGNLNTEAFF. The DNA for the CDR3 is TGTGCCAGCAGCTCCGGAGTAGGAAATCTGAACACTGAAGCTTTCTTT.

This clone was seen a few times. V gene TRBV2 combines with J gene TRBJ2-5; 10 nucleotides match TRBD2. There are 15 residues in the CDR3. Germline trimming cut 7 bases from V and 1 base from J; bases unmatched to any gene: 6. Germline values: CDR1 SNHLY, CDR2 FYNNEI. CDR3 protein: CASTLLAGVQETQYF. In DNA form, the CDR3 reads TGTGCCAGCACCCTCCTAGCGGGGGTCCAAGAGACCCAGTACTTC.

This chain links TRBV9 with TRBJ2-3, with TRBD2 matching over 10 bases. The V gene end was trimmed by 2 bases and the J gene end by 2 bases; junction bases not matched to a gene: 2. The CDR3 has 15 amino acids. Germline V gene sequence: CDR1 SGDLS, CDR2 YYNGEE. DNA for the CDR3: TGTGCCAGCAGCGTGACTAGCGGGTTCACAGATACGCAGTATTTT. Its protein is CASSVTSGFTDTQYF.

The CDR3 spells CASSLAGGRETQYF. CDR3 nucleotides: TGTGCCAGCAGCTTGGCCGGGGGTCGGGAGACCCAGTACTTC. V gene TRBV5-4 combines with J gene TRBJ2-5; D is possibly TRBD2 (6 bases). CDR3 length: 14 residues. V shed 0 bases and J shed 5 bases, with 11 bases lying between them. In germline, CDR1 is SGHNT, CDR2 YYREEE (reference sequence).

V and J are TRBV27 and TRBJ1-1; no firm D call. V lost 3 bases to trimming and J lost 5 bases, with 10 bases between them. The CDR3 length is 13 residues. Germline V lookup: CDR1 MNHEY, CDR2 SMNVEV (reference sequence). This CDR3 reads CASSFFGDTEAFF. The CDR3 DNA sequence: TGTGCCAGCAGTTTCTTCGGGGATACTGAAGCTTTCTTT.

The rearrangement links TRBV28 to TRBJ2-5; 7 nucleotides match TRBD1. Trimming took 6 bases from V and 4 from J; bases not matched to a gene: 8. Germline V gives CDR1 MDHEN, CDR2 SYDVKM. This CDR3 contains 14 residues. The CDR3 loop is CASSLGQEGETQYF. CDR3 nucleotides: TGTGCCAGCAGCCTCGGACAGGAAGGAGAGACCCAGTACTTC. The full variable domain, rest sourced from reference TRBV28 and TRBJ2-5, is DVKVTQSSRYLVKRTGEKVFLECVQDMDHENMFWYRQDPGLGLRLIYFSYDVKMKEKGDIPEGYSVSREKKERFSLILESASTNQTSMYLCASSLGQEGETQYFGPGTRLLVL.